What follows describes a single TCR beta chain. The antigen it binds to is not known. Base qualities are not at hand, and no much larger clone is one base apart. This record belongs to a study of cytomegalovirus exposure and HLA in healthy donors (dated 2017 in TCRdb). General notes on the study: The 650 to 750 repertoires of the first cohort and the roughly 120 validation repertoires were produced on the same platform, according to a later analysis. The study was designed to test whether signatures of past pathogen exposure could be identified by cataloging public T cell receptors. In addition to the first cohort of 500 to 850 subjects, a separate validation cohort of approximately 120 different subjects was used. High-throughput TCR immunosequencing, statistical association of individual TCRs with disease status, and machine learning were combined to predict cytomegalovirus infection status.

Here is what the overall study found, with its caveats: A total of about 150 TCR beta chains were listed by the study as associated with cytomegalovirus. Cytomegalovirus status was reported to be diagnosed by the classifier with high specificity and sensitivity in both the original and validation cohorts. In a later analysis, TCRs clustered in the first cohort were found to also tend to co-occur in the 120 or so validation repertoires, with approximately 94% of cluster scores above 0. According to the authors, the approach could potentially be generalized to other disease states and immunological phenotypes. The validation cohort had no HLA typing available for a later analysis, so co-occurrence within that cohort was assessed over all 120 or so repertoires. A few of the identified cytomegalovirus-associated TCR beta chains were confirmed in vitro to be specific for cytomegalovirus antigens. Most TCR sequences were observed very rarely across donors, whereas some public TCRs were present in many individuals.

The donors belonged to the validation cohort of 120 subjects, which was separate from the approximately 680-subject first cohort. Libraries were made using the immunoSEQ multiplex PCR assay. The authors processed their data as follows. To diagnose cytomegalovirus status from the catalog of TCR beta chain sequences, a statistical classification framework was built. The source is immuneACCESS, and TCRdb retained only in-frame sequences with V and J called. Part of the clones is not carried over; for the studies checked, unresolved V genes explain less than half of this, and the remainder is unexplained. Clone size and the V and J calls come from that table; the DNA yielded D and trimming. The sample table records approximately 300,000 clones; roughly 88% of these occur just once. The ten top clones hold around 0.84% of the sample. CDR3 length: 13 amino acids, cysteine to phenylalanine. Here the CDR3 DNA is all that survives: 39 bases in frame from base 1. CDR1 and CDR2 are read off the germline V gene as SGHTA and FQGNSA. Trimming at the junction amounts to 5 bases on V and 6 bases on J, and the germline ends lie 10 bases apart.

The source of this sequence is a woman between 18 and 29 years old in good health and CMV-seronegative. The rearranged segments are TRBV7-2 and TRBJ2-2; the best D guess is TRBD2, with 6 bases matching. The sequenced sample consisted of PBMCs. The nucleotide sequence is given as TGTGCCAGCAGCCGGAGGGAGGCCGGGGAGCTGTTTTTT. Its protein is CASSRREAGELFF.